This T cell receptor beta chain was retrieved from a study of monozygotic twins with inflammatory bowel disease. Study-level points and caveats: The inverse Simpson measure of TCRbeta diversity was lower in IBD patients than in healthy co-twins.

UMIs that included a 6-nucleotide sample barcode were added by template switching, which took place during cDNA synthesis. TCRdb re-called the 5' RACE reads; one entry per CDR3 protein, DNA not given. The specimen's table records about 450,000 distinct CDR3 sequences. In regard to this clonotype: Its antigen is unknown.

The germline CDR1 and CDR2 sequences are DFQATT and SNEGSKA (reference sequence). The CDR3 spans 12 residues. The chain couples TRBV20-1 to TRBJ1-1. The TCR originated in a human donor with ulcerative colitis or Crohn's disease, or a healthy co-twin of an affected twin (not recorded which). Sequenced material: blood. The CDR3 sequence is CSAPRANTEAFF.